This T cell receptor beta chain was retrieved from a study of PD-L1 blockade in urothelial cancer. The overall study: Prior chemotherapy ranged from 0 to 3 regimens per patient. The authors examined blood 3 weeks (second dose) and 6 weeks after treatment start.

Synthetic TCR analog templates were spiked into all PCRs individually. Data came from immunoSEQ multiplex PCR; TCRdb stores just in-frame clones and leaves some out. The sample lists 98,000 or so clones; roughly 90% were seen once. Indicated time point: pretreatment peripheral blood. Between 1 and 8 samples, pretreatment and on-treatment, were given by each patient. CDR3 length equals 13 residues. The germline gives CDR1 SGHNT, CDR2 YENEEA. Between the trimmed V and J ends, which lost 3 bases and 3 bases, there was a span of 8 bases. This receptor was obtained from a man between 60 and 75 years old with urothelial cancer. The J gene is TRBJ2-5, the V gene TRBV11-3, with D possibly TRBD1 on 5 matching bases. The sample consisted of PBMCs, taken around atezolizumab (anti-PD-L1) treatment. The CDR3 loop is CASSLGQKETQYF. The CDR3 bases are TGTGCCAGCAGCTTGGGGCAGAAAGAGACCCAGTACTTC.